This passage covers 3 T cell receptor beta chains from one sample sequenced in a study of regulatory T cells in long-lasting Graves disease. Assembly of TCR beta libraries relied on iRepertoire HTBI primers together with Arm-PCR of CDR3 regions. TCRdb re-analysed the multiplex PCR reads in MiXCR, keeping a single row per CDR3 protein. The table records 400,000 to 500,000 distinct CDR3 sequences, about 14% of them present only once. The time point: newly diagnosed GD, antithyroid drugs for less than 3 months. TCR sequences were obtained from RNA taken from PBMCs. These data were also filed under a second study, of T cells in Graves' hyperthyroidism and ophthalmopathy.

This specimen consisted of peripheral blood mononuclear cells (PBMCs), obtained at new diagnosis, from a patient treated with antithyroid drugs. Receptor source: a woman aged 45-60 years with Graves disease.

The sample holds a few counts of this clonotype. The rearrangement uses TRBV7-3 and TRBJ1-1; TRBD1 is a possible D gene (6 bases). Germline values: CDR1 SGHTA, CDR2 FQGTGA. The CDR3 runs to 16 residues. V lost 5 bases and J 2 bases, leaving 18 bases between the germline ends. CDR3 protein: CASSLIPGHGNTEAFF. The DNA for the CDR3 is TGTGCCAGCAGCCTTATTCCGGGACACGGAAACACTGAAGCTTTCTTT. Looking up the rest from reference TRBV7-3 and TRBJ1-1 gives the full variable domain: GAGVSQTPSNKVTEKGKYVELRCDPISGHTALYWYRQSLGQGPEFLIYFQGTGAADDSGLPNDRFFAVRPEGSVSTLKIQRTERGDSAVYLCASSLIPGHGNTEAFFGQGTRLTVV.

This clonotype was picked up many times. The J gene is TRBJ2-5, the V gene TRBV20-1; TRBD2 agrees at 14 bases. Trimming cost V 6 bases and J 4 bases; bases outside gene matches: 10. Germline values: CDR1 DFQATT, CDR2 SNEGSKA (reference sequence). The CDR3 runs 16 residues. The CDR3: CSAQRGLAGARETQYF. In nucleotides, the CDR3 is TGCAGTGCCCAAAGGGGACTAGCGGGAGCCCGAGAGACCCAGTACTTC.

This clonotype was picked up many times. V usage is TRBV2 and J usage is TRBJ2-3, with unresolved D. Germline CDR1 reads SNHLY; CDR2 reads FYNNEI. The CDR3 length is 14 residues. V was shortened by 4 bases and J by 1 base, with 9 bases between the two germline ends. CDR3 region: CASSVFSGTDTQYF. CDR3 bases: TGTGCCAGCAGTGTCTTTTCGGGCACAGATACGCAGTATTTT.